This T cell receptor (beta chain) was profiled in a study of blood T cell repertoires in COVID-19. Study summary: Acute and convalescent COVID-19 samples came from the United States, Italy and Spain.

Assay: immunoSEQ multiplex PCR; the TCRdb copy retains only in-frame clones and omits some. The table has under 400,000 clones, around 91% seen once. The CDR3 length is 12 residues. V lost 9 bases to trimming and J lost 7 bases; unmatched junction nucleotides: 9. Germline CDR1 is MDHEN and CDR2 is SYDVKM. Material for sequencing was peripheral blood. The TCR was taken from a man younger than 35 with active or convalescent COVID-19. The rearrangement joins TRBV28 to TRBJ2-7, with 7 bases matching TRBD1. CDR3 DNA sequence: TGTGCCAGTCTACAGGGGACGCGTGAGCAGTACTTC. Its translation: CASLQGTREQYF.